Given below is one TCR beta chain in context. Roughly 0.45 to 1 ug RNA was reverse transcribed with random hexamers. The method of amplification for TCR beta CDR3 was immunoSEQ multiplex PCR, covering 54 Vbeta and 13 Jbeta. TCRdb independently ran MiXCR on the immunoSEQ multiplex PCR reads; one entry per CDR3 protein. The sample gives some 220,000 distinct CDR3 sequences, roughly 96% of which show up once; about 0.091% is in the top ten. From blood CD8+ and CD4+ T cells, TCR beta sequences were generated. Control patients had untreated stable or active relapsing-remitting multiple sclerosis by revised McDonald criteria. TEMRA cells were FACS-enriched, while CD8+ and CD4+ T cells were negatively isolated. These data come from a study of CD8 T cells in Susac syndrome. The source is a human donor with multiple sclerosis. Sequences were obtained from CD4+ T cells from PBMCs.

CDR3 sequence: CASKRDTDTQYF. The CDR3 DNA sequence: TGTGCCAGCAAAAGGGACACAGATACGCAGTATTTT. The rearrangement uses TRBV2 and TRBJ2-3; D is ambiguous. Trimming took 7 bases from V and 2 from J, leaving 7 bases between them. This CDR3 is built from 12 residues. The germline V gene encodes CDR1 SNHLY and CDR2 FYNNEI.